These 10 T cell receptor beta chains came from one sample sequenced in a study of blood T cell repertoires in COVID-19 (dated by TCRdb to 2020 to 2022). The library relied on the immunoSEQ multiplex PCR assay. The table was pulled from immuneACCESS by TCRdb, which kept in-frame rearrangements only. Such tables lose some clones; where checked, under half of the loss comes from unresolved V genes, and the rest has no known cause. Here the sample has 23,000 or so clones; around 90% occur a single time. Of the sample, less than 10% is held by the ten largest clones. Sample: peripheral blood. All receptors derive from a man aged 50-59 years with active COVID-19.

The genes are TRBV18 and TRBJ2-7, with 7 bases identical to TRBD1. Germline-derived CDR1 and CDR2 are KGHSH and LQKENI. This CDR3 contains 14 residues. V lost 3 bases, J lost 3 bases, and 5 bases stayed unmatched. CDR3 region: CASSPGTAYYEQYV. Written as DNA, the CDR3 is TGTGCCAGCTCACCCGGGACAGCTTACTACGAGCAGTACGTC.

This clone came up a few times. This sequence joins TRBV5-1 and TRBJ1-5; 8 nucleotides agree with TRBD1. Looked up from germline, CDR1 is SGHRS and CDR2 is YFSETQ. V was clipped by 4 bases and J by 0 bases; unmatched bases: 3. CDR3 length equals 15 residues. This chain's CDR3 is CASSAGGNSNQPQHF. The CDR3 DNA sequence: TGCGCCAGCAGCGCAGGGGGCAATAGCAATCAGCCCCAGCATTTT.

This chain connects TRBV15 to TRBJ2-5; 12 positions agree with TRBD1. Germline V gene sequence: CDR1 LNHNV, CDR2 YYDKDF (reference sequence). This CDR3 comprises 15 residues. J gave up 4 bases and V 5 bases, and 5 bases lay outside the gene matches. CDR3 protein: CATSGGTGGIETQYF. CDR3 in DNA: TGTGCCACCAGCGGAGGGACAGGGGGCATAGAGACCCAGTACTTC.

The J gene is TRBJ1-1, the V gene TRBV2, with D perhaps TRBD1 (5 bases). The CDR3 consists of 15 residues. The ends were cut back, 6 bases at V and 4 bases at J, with 18 bases in the middle. Germline CDR1 SNHLY, CDR2 FYNNEI. The CDR3 spells CASRETRVLSTEAFF. The CDR3 DNA sequence: TGTGCCAGCAGAGAAACCAGGGTTCTGAGCACTGAAGCTTTCTTT.

This clone was seen just once. The V gene is TRBV2, the J gene TRBJ2-5; the D gene is possibly TRBD1 (6 bases). This CDR3 contains 14 residues. Germline lookup yields CDR1 SNHLY and CDR2 FYNNEI. Trimming took off 5 bases at V and 5 bases at J, with 15 bases between the two ends. CDR3 nucleotides: TGTGCCAGCAGTAGGGACAACGGCCAGGAGACCCAGTACTTC. Translated: CASSRDNGQETQYF.

The rearrangement joins TRBV2 to TRBJ1-4; 9 bases match TRBD1. Trimming cost V 5 bases and J 4 bases; bases outside gene matches: 5. The CDR3 has 15 residues. CDR1 is SNHLY and CDR2 is FYNNEI in the germline V gene. The CDR3, as DNA: TGTGCCAGCAGTAAGGACAGGGGAAATAATGAAAAACTGTTTTTT. Amino acids: CASSKDRGNNEKLFF.

The chain couples TRBV7-3 to TRBJ2-6; a weak D match, TRBD2 (5 bases). CDR3 size: 17 residues. Germline loops: CDR1 SGHTA, CDR2 FQGTGA. V was trimmed by 4 bases and J by 0 bases, leaving 13 bases between them. DNA for the CDR3: TGTGCCAGCAGCTCCTACGTCGGAGGCTCTGGGGCCAACGTCCTGACTTTC. This codes for CASSSYVGGSGANVLTF.

V is TRBV14 and J is TRBJ2-4; TRBD1 is a possible D gene (6 bases). The CDR3 covers 15 residues. The V gene lost 0 bases and the J gene lost 0 bases, with 6 bases spanning the gap. Germline-derived CDR1 and CDR2 are SGHDN and FVKESK. CDR3 bases: TGTGCCAGCAGCCAAGAGGGGGCAGCCAAAAACATTCAGTACTTC. As protein: CASSQEGAAKNIQYF.

This clone has only one observation. The gene calls are TRBV4-3 and TRBJ1-4; weak D call: TRBD1 (5 bases). Trimming took 0 bases from V and 7 from J, leaving 15 bases between them. CDR1 is LGHNA and CDR2 is YSLEER in the germline V gene. The CDR3 is made up of 16 amino acids. CDR3 DNA sequence: TGCGCCAGCAGCCAAGATCCTGCAGGGTATACTGAAAAACTGTTTTTT. As protein: CASSQDPAGYTEKLFF.

The CDR3: CASSEEGGSYEQYF. The CDR3 nucleotides read TGTGCCAGCAGTGAAGAAGGCGGGTCCTACGAGCAGTACTTC. V usage is TRBV2 and J usage is TRBJ2-7, with TRBD2 as a possible D gene (5 bases). This CDR3 comprises 14 residues. Germline CDR1 and CDR2: SNHLY and FYNNEI. V was cut by 1 base and J by 1 base, with 8 bases left in between.